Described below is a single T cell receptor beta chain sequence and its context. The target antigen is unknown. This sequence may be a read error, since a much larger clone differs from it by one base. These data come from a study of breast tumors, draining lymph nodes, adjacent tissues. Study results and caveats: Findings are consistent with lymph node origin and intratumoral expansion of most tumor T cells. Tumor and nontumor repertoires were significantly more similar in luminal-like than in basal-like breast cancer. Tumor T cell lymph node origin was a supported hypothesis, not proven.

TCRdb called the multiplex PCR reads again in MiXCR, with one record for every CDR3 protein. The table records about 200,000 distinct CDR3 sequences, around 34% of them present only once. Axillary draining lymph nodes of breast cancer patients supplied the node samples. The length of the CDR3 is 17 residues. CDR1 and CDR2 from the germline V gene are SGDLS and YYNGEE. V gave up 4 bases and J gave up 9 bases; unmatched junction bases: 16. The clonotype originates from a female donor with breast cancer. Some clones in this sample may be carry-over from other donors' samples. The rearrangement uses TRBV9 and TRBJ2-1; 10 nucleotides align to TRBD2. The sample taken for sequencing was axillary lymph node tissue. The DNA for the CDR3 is TGTGCCAGCAGCCCAGGACGACTAGCGGGCGCCGGATCTGAGCAGTTCTTC. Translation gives CASSPGRLAGAGSEQFF. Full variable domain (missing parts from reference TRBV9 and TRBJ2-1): DSGVTQTPKHLITATGQRVTLRCSPRSGDLSVYWYQQSLDQGLQFLIQYYNGEERAKGNILERFSAQQFPDLHSELNLSSLELGDSALYFCASSPGRLAGAGSEQFFGPGTRLTVL.